This entry describes one T cell receptor (beta chain). Its antigen remains unknown. These data belong to a study of Ad26.COV2.S vaccination and SARS-CoV-2 variants. The repertoire was sequenced with immunoSEQ multiplex PCR; TCRdb's copy has only in-frame clones and lacks some. Of about 390,000 clones listed, about 92% are singletons. Whole-study findings and limits: Vaccine recipients posted higher spike-specific TCR breadth than their placebo counterparts.

Treatment denoted: around 19 received Ad26.COV2.S at low or high dose, single or two shots; five or six received placebo; per-sample allocation not given. Sample collection was performed on day 63 after the first vaccine or placebo injection. Germline-derived CDR1 and CDR2 are MNHEY and SVGEGT. Trimming cost V 3 bases and J 2 bases, with 15 bases left between them. The CDR3 has 16 residues. The source material was peripheral blood, sampled in a trial of Ad26.COV2.S vaccine versus placebo. The TCR was taken from a person aged 18-60 years who received the Ad26.COV2.S COVID-19 vaccine or a placebo. The genes are TRBV6-2 or TRBV6-3 and TRBJ2-3; D ambiguous. Here the CDR3 DNA reads TGTGCCAGCAGTTATATGGCAAGGCTCTTCACAGATACGCAGTATTTT. Protein: CASSYMARLFTDTQYF.